This TCR beta chain was obtained from a study of cytomegalovirus exposure and HLA in healthy donors. General observations from the study: Across donors, sequencing depth was assumed by presence/absence analyses to be roughly uniform.

In this sample, this clone turned up once. Its antigen is as yet unknown. Amplification used 60 Vbeta primers and 13 Jbeta primers. The protocol was immunoSEQ multiplex PCR, while the TCRdb copy is restricted to in-frame clones and leaves out a portion. The table includes more than 150,000 clones, around 78% detected once. There are 19 residues in the CDR3. V shed 1 base, J shed 0 bases, and the junction held 10 bases outside the gene matches. Germline CDR1 SGHTS, CDR2 YDEGEE. This cohort consisted of healthy bone marrow donors. This receptor was identified in a man between 18 and 29 years old in good health and CMV-seronegative. This chain links TRBV5-8 with TRBJ1-5; 10 nucleotides match TRBD1. The sample was PBMCs. The CDR3 protein is CASSLWDRGQGGSNQPQHF. In DNA form, the CDR3 reads TGTGCCAGCAGCTTGTGGGACAGGGGCCAGGGGGGTAGCAATCAGCCCCAGCATTTT.